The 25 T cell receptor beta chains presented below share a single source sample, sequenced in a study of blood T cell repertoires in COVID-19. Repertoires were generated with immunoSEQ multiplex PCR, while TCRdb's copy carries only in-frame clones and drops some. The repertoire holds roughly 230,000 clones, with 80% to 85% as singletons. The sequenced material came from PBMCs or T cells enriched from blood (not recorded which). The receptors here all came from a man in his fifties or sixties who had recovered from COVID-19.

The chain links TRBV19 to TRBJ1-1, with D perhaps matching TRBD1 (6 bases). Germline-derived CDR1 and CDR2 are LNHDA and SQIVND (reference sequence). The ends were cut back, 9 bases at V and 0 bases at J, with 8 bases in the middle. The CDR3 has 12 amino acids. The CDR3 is CASTGLNTEAFF. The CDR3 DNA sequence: TGTGCCAGCACAGGGTTGAACACTGAAGCTTTCTTT.

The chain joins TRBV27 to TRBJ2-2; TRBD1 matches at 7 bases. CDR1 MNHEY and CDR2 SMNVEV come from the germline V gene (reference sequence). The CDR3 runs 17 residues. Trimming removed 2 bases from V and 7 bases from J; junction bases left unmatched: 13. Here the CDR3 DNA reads TGTGCCAGCAGTTTAACAAAGACAGGGTGGGTTGACGGGGAGCTGTTTTTT. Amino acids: CASSLTKTGWVDGELFF.

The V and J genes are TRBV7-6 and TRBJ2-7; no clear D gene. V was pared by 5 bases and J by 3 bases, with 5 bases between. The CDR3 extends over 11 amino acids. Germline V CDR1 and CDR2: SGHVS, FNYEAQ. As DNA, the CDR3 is TGTGCCAGCAGCCCAGACTACGAGCAGTACTTC. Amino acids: CASSPDYEQYF.

The CDR3 DNA follows: TGTGCCAGCAGTCGACCGGGACAGGGGGCGCGAGGGACTGAAGCTTTCTTT. Translating gives CASSRPGQGARGTEAFF. The chain recombines TRBV6-6 with TRBJ1-1; 12 bases are a match to TRBD1. The J segment lost 5 bases and the V segment lost 5 bases, leaving 12 bases of the junction unmatched. Looked up from germline, CDR1 is MNHNY and CDR2 is SVGAGI (reference sequence). The CDR3 totals 17 residues.

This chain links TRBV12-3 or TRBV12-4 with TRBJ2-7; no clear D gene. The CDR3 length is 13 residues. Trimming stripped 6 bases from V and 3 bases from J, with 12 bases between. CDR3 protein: CASRTRHLYEQYF. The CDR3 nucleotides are TGTGCCAGCAGAACCCGACATCTCTACGAGCAGTACTTC.

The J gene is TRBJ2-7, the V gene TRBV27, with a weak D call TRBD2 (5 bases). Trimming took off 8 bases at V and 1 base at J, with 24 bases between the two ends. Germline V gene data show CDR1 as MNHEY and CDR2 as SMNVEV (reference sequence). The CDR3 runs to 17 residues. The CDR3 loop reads CASRRGQIGRSSYEQYF. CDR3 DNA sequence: TGTGCCAGCCGTCGGGGTCAAATTGGCAGATCTTCCTACGAGCAGTACTTC.

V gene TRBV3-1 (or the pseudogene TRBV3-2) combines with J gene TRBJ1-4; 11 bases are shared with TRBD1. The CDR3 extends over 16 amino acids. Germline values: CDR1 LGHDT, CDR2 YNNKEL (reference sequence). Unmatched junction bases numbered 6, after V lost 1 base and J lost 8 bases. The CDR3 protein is CASSQGTGGVREKLFF. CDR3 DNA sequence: TGTGCCAGCAGCCAAGGGACAGGGGGCGTTCGGGAAAAACTGTTTTTT.

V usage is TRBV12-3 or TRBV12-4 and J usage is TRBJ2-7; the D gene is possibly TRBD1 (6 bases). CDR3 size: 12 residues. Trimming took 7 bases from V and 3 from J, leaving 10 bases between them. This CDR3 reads CASKGRGYEQYF. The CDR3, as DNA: TGTGCCAGCAAAGGCAGGGGCTACGAGCAGTACTTC.

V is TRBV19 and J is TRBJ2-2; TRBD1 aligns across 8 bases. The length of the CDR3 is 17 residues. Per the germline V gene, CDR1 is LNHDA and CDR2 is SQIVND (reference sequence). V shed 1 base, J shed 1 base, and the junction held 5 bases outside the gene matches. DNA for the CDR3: TGTGCCAGTAGTATAGTGCGACAGGGGAAGAACACCGGGGAGCTGTTTTTT. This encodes CASSIVRQGKNTGELFF.

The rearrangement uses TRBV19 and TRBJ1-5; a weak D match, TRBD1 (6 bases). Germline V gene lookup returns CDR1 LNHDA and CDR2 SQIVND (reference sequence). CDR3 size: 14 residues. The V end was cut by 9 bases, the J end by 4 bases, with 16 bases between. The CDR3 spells CASWSGGRNQPQHF. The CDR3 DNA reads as TGTGCCAGCTGGTCGGGGGGCAGGAATCAGCCCCAGCATTTT.

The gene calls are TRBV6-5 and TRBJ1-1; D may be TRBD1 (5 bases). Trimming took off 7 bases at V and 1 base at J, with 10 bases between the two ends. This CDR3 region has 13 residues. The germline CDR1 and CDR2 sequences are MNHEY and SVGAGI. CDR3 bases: TGTGCCAGCACAAGAGACAGGAACACTGAAGCTTTCTTT. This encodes CASTRDRNTEAFF.

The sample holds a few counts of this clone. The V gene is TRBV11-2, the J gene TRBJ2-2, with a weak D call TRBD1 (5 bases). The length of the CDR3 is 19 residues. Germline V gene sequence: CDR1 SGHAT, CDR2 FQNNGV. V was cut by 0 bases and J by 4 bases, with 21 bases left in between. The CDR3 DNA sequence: TGTGCCAGCAGCTTAGATGATCGCCGACAGACTTGGGGCACCGGGGAGCTGTTTTTT. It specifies CASSLDDRRQTWGTGELFF.

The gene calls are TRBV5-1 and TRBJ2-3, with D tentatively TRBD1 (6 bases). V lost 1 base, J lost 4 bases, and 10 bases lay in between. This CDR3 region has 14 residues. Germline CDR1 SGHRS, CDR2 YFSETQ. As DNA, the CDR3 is TGCGCCAGCAGCTTGTTTGGGGGCCCAGATACGCAGTATTTT. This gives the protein CASSLFGGPDTQYF.

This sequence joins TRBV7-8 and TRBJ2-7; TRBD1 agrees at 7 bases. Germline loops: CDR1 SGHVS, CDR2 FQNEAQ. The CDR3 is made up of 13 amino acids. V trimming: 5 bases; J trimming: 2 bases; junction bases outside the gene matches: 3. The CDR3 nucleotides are TGTGCCAGCAGCGTGGGACAGACCTACGAGCAGTACTTC. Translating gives CASSVGQTYEQYF.

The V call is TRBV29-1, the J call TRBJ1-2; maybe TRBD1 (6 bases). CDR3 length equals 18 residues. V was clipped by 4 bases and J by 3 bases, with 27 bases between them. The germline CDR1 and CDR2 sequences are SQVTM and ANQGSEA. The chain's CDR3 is CSVGGLSRGKRIDYGYTF. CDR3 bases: TGCAGCGTTGGGGGGCTCTCAAGGGGGAAAAGGATCGACTATGGCTACACCTTC.

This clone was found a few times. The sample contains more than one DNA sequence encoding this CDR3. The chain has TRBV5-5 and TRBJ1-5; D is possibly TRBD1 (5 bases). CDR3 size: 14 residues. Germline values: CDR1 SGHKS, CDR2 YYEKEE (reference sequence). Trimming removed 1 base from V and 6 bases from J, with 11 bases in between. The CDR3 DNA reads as TGTGCCAGCAGCTTGAGTGGGGGGGGTCAGCCCCAGCATTTT. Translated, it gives CASSLSGGGQPQHF. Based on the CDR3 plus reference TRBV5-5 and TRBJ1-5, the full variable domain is DAGVTQSPTHLIKTRGQQVTLRCSPISGHKSVSWYQQVLGQGPQFIFQYYEKEERGRGNFPDRFSARQFPNYSSELNVNALLLGDSALYLCASSLSGGGQPQHFGDGTRLSIL.

CDR3 loop: CASSQEALSAGGQETQYF. The CDR3 nucleotides are TGTGCCAGCAGCCAAGAGGCCTTGTCGGCGGGGGGGCAAGAGACCCAGTACTTC. The V and J genes are TRBV3-1 (or the pseudogene TRBV3-2) and TRBJ2-5; 9 bases agree with TRBD2. J was trimmed by 2 bases and V by 0 bases; bases with no gene match: 10. The CDR3 is made up of 18 amino acids. Germline CDR1 is LGHDT and CDR2 is YNNKEL (reference sequence).

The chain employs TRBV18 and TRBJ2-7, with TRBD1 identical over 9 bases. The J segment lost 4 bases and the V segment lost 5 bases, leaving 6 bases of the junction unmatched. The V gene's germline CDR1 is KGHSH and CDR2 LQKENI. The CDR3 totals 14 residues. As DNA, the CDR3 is TGTGCCAGCTCATCAGGGACAGGGAAATACGAGCAGTACTTC. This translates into CASSSGTGKYEQYF.

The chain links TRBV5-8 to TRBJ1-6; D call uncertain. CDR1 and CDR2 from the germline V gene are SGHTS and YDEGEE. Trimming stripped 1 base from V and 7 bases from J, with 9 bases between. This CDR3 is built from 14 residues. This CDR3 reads CASSLLGENSPLHF. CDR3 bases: TGTGCCAGCAGCTTGCTCGGAGAAAATTCACCCCTCCACTTT.

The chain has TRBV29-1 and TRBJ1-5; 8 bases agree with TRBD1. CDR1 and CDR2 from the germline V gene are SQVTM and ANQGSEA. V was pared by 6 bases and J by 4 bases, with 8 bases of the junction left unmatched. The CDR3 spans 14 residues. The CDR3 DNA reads TGCAGCGTCTCAATGCAGGGGGCGAATCAGCCCCAGCATTTT. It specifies CSVSMQGANQPQHF.

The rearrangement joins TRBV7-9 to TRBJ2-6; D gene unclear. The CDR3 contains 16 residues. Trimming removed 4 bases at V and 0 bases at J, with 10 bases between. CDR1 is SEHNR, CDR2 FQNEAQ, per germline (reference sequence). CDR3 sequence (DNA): TGTGCCAGCAGCTCCCCTCGTCTCTCTGGGGCCAACGTCCTGACTTTC. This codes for CASSSPRLSGANVLTF.

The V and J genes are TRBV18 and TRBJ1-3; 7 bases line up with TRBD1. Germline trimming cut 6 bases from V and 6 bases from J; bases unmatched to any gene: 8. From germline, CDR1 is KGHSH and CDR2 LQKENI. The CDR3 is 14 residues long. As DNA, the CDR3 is TGTGCCAGCTCGCCAGGGGGAGGAACAAACACCATATATTTT. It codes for CASSPGGGTNTIYF.

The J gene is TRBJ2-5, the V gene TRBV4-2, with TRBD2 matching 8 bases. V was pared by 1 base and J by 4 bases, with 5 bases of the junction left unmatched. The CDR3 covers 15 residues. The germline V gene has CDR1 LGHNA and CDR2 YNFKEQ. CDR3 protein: CASSQGTSTRETQYF. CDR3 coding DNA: TGTGCCAGCAGCCAAGGGACTAGCACACGAGAGACCCAGTACTTC.

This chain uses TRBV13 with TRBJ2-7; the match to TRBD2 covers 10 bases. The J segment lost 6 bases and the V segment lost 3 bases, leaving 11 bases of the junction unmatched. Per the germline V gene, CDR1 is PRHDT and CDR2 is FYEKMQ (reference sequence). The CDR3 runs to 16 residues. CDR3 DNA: TGTGCCAGCAGCTTTAGCGGGCTAGCGGGAGAGTCCGAGCAGTACTTC. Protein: CASSFSGLAGESEQYF. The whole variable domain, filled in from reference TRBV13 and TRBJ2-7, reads AAGVIQSPRHLIKEKRETATLKCYPIPRHDTVYWYQQGPGQDPQFLISFYEKMQSDKGSIPDRFSAQQFSDYHSELNMSSLELGDSALYFCASSFSGLAGESEQYFGPGTRLTVT.

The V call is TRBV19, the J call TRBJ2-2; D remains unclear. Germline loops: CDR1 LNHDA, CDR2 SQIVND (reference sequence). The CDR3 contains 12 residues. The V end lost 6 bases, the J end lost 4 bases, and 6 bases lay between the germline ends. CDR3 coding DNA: TGTGCCAGTAGACTTCCCACCGGGGAGCTGTTTTTT. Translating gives CASRLPTGELFF.